This T cell receptor delta chain was identified in a study of γδ T cells in repeated Plasmodium falciparum infection. Study-level information: Malaria-naive adults were infected with P. falciparum NF54 four times over roughly 640 days. Each infection was followed by sampling at 21 days, plus baseline and some pre-infection draws. Study results and caveats: Over time and infection, Vgamma9/Vdelta2+ repertoires remained highly stable and polyclonal.

V lost 2 bases to trimming and J lost 0 bases; unmatched junction nucleotides: 20. Germline CDR1 TSWWSYY, CDR2 QGS. The CDR3 has 21 residues. With CATT, TCRdb re-called clones from the multiplex PCR reads. The table has under 65,000 delta-chain clones, over 1.5% seen once; the top ten hold approximately 16%. Bulk repertoires came from Vgamma9/Vdelta2+ or Vdelta2-negative gammadelta T cells flow-sorted from PBMC. This clone was seen at least ten times. No antigen is known for it. The sample carries other DNA sequences with the same CDR3. V is TRDV1 and J is TRDJ1, with TRDD3 matching 8 bases. The sequence came from a pool of human donors (malaria-infected and uninfected, not separated). Sequenced sample: gamma-delta T cells from blood. The CDR3 loop is CALGEVVPFLLGGSYTDKLIF. The CDR3, as DNA: TGTGCTCTTGGGGAAGTGGTCCCTTTTTTACTGGGGGGCTCCTACACCGATAAACTCATCTTT.